This TCR beta chain is drawn from a study of blood T cell repertoires in COVID-19 (dated by TCRdb to about 2020). Regarding the research as a whole: Samples covering the acute and convalescent phases of COVID-19 were provided by collaborators in the United States, Italy and Spain. HLA class I and class II types, where available, came from metadata supplied by the sample provider rather than from assay-based typing. The repertoires were released in a freely available public database intended as a resource for research on the immune response to SARS-CoV-2. Subjects who had been exposed to COVID-19, were actively infected with it, or had recovered from it provided the deeply sampled blood TCRbeta repertoires that made up the dataset. The samples were drawn from two sources: the first 160 participants of the ongoing ImmuneRACE study, and fewer than 1,500 subjects contributed by 6 global collaborators. The material from the prospective study consisted of cDNA or gDNA derived from T cells, B-cell-depleted T cells, or PBMCs. The sample metadata nearly always contained a de-identified subject ID, COVID-19 status, age in years and sex. Summary of the overall study and its limitations: The amount of clinical and demographic metadata varied by source and participant and was provided uncurated.

Another Seattle source contributed samples from volunteer blood donors who had recovered from COVID-19. Collaborating institutions collected whole blood in K2EDTA tubes following their own protocols. For TCRbeta analysis, collaborators shipped samples in one of three forms: frozen whole blood, isolated PBMCs, or DNA extracted from either of those sample types. Concerning this clone: Its antigen is currently not known. The input lacks base qualities; no much larger clone sits a single base away.

TCRbeta CDR3 regions were amplified from genomic DNA using the immunoSEQ Assay, a bias-controlled multiplex PCR. Concerning the study's data processing: The number of nucleated cells in each sample was estimated by amplification of reference gene primers within the assay. To quantify the absolute abundance of each unique TCRbeta CDR3 rearrangement, sequence reads were collapsed and filtered. For each sample, productive Simpson clonality was calculated as the square root of Simpson's diversity index over productive rearrangements. The immuneACCESS repertoire file appears here via TCRdb, limited to in-frame rearrangements. These files lack a portion of the clones; in checked studies, under half of the deficit traces to unresolved V genes, and the cause of the others is not known. The V and J calls and the clone size are those of that table, but D and trimming were determined from the DNA. The sample contains a few hundred thousand clones, 86% of them found a single time. Approximately 2% of the sample is held by the ten biggest clonotypes.

The germline ends are 14 bases apart after V is trimmed by 1 base and J by 8 bases. The germline V gene yields MNHNS for CDR1 and SASEGT for CDR2. Measured from the cysteine to the phenylalanine, the CDR3 is 15 residues long. The entry retains the CDR3 DNA only, 45 bases that are in frame from base 1. Recombination linked TRBV6-1 to TRBJ1-4; TRBD1 is perhaps the D gene, given 6 matching bases. This receptor was taken from a woman in her 30s who had recovered from COVID-19. Input material: peripheral blood. The CDR3 reads CASSEVWGRGEKLFF. The base sequence is TGTGCCAGCAGTGAAGTGTGGGGGCGCGGGGAAAAACTGTTTTTT.